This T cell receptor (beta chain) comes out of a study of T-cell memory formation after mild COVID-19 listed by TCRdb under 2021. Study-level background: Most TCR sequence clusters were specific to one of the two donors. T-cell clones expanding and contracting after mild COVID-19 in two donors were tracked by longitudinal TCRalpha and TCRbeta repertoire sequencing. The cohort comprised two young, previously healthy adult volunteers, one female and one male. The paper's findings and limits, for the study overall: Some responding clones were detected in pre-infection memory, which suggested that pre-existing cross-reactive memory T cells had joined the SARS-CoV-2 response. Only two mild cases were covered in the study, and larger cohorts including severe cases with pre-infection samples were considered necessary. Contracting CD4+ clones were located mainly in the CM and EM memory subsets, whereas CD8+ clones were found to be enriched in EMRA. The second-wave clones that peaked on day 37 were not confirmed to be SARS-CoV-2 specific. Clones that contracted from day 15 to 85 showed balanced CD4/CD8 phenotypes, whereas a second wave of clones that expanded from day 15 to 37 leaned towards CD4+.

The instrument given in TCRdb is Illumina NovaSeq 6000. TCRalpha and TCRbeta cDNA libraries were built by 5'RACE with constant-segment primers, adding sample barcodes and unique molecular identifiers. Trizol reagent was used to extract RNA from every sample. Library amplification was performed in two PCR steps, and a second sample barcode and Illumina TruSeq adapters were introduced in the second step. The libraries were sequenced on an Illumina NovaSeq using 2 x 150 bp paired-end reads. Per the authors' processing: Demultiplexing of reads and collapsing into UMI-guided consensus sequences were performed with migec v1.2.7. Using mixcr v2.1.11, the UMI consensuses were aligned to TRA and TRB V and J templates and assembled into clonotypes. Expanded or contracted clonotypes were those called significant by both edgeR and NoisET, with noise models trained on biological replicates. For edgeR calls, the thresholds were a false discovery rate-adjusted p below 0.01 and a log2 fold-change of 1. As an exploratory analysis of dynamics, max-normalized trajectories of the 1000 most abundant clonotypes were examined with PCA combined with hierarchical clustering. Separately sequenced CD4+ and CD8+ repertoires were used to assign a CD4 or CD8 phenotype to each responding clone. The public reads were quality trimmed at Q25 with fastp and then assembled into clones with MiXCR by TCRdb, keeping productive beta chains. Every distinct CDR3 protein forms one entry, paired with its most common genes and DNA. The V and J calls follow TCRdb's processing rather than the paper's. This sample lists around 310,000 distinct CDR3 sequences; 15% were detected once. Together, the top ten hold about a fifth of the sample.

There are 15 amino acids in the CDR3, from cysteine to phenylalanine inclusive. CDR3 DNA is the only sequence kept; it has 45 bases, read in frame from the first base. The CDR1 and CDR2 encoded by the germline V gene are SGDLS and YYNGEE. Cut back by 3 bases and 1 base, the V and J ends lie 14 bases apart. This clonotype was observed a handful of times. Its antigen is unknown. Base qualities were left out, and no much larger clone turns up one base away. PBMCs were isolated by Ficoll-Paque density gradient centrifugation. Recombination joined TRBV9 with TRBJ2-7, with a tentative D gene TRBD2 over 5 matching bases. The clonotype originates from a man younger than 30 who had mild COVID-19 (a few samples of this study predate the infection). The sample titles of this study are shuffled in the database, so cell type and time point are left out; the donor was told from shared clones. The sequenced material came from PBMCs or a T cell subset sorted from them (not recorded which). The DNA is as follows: TGTGCCAGCAGCGCCGGAGGCGGGCCATCCTACGAGCAGTACTTC. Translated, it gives CASSAGGGPSYEQYF. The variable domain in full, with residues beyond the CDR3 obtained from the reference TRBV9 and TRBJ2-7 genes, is DSGVTQTPKHLITATGQRVTLRCSPRSGDLSVYWYQQSLDQGLQFLIQYYNGEERAKGNILERFSAQQFPDLHSELNLSSLELGDSALYFCASSAGGGPSYEQYFGPGTRLTVT.